This T cell receptor beta chain derives from a study of shared clonotypes between healthy human individuals. Only Caucasian adults living in Nashville, Tennessee made up the donor group. Trimming at V came to 10 bases and at J to 1 base, leaving 5 bases not matched to a gene. The germline V gene encodes CDR1 MNHNS and CDR2 SASEGT. This CDR3 region has 13 residues. The assay was immunoSEQ multiplex PCR, and TCRdb's table has in-frame clones only and misses some. The table records fewer than 700,000 clones, around 78% of them present only once. Sequencing used PBMCs. The chain couples TRBV6-1 to TRBJ1-1; 8 bases map to TRBD1. The TCR comes from a woman between 40 and 50 years old in good health. Some clones in this sample may be carry-over from other donors' samples. CDR3: CATDRVRNTEAFF. CDR3 DNA sequence: TGTGCCACGGACAGGGTGAGGAACACTGAAGCTTTCTTT.